This TCR beta chain came from a study of blood T cell repertoires in COVID-19. Overall study: Material from acute and convalescent COVID-19 was sourced from the United States, Italy and Spain. PBMCs, B-cell-depleted T cells, or T cells provided the cDNA or gDNA that made up the material.

In the source study's methods: Counts of nucleated cells, estimated from reference gene primer amplification, were obtained. Profiling relied on immunoSEQ multiplex PCR, and the TCRdb table lists in-frame clones only, not all of them. V and J calls and clone size are given by that table; D and trimming were obtained from the DNA. The data contain 240,000 or so clones, about 70% of them singletons. V was trimmed by 5 bases and J by 7 bases, leaving 18 bases between them. The V gene's germline CDR1 is MNHEY and CDR2 SVGEGT. The CDR3 is 15 residues long. Material for sequencing was peripheral blood. This sequence originates from a woman older than 75 with acute or convalescent COVID-19. The chain combines TRBV6-2 or TRBV6-3 with TRBJ2-1, with a weak D call TRBD2 (6 bases). The CDR3 region has the DNA TGTGCCAGCAGTGACCCGGGTCCCGGGGGTAATGAGCAGTTCTTC. It translates to CASSDPGPGGNEQFF.